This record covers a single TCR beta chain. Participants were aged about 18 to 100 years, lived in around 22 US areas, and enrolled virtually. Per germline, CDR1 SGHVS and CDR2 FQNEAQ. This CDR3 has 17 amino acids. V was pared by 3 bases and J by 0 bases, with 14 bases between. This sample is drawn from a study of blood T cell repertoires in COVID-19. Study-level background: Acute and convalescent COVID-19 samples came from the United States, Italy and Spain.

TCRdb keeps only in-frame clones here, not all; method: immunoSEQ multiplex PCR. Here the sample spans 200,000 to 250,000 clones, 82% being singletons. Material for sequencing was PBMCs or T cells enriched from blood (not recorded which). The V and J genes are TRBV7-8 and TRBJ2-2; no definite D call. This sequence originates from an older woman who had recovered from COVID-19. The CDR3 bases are TGTGCCAGCAGCTTTCCTAAGGAGCGAGCGAACACCGGGGAGCTGTTTTTT. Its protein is CASSFPKERANTGELFF.